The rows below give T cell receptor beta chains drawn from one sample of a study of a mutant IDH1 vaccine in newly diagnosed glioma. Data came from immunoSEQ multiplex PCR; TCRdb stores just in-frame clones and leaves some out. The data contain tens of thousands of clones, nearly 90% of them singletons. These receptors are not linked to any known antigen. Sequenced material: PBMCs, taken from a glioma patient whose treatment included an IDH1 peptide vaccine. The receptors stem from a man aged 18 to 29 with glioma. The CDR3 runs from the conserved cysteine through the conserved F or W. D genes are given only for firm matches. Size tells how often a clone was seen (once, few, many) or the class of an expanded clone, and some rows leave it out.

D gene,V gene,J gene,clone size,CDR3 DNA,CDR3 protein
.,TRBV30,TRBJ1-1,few,TGTGCCTGGAGTCCATACAACGGGGCGGTGAACACTGAAGCTTTCTTT,CAWSPYNGAVNTEAFF
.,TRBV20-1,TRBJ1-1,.,TGCAGTGCTAGCAGAGCGGGTGAAGCTTTCTTT,CSASRAGEAFF
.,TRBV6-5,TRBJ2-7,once,TGTGCCAGCGGAAGGTGGCAAGGGAACGAGCAGTACTTC,CASGRWQGNEQYF
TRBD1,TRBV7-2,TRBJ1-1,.,TGTGCCAGCAGCGAACCAGGGGGTTATTCGAACACTGAAGCTTTCTTT,CASSEPGGYSNTEAFF
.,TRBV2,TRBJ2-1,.,TGTGCCAGCATGGGCAGCTACAATGAGCAGTTCTTC,CASMGSYNEQFF
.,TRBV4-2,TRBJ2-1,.,TGTGCCAGCAGCCAAGATGAGGGCTACAATGAGCAGTTCTTC,CASSQDEGYNEQFF
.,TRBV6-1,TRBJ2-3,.,TGTGCCAGCAGTGAAGCTAGCAGAGATACGCAGTATTTT,CASSEASRDTQYF
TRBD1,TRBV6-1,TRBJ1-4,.,TGTGCCAGCAGGGACAGGGGGCGTTTTGAAAAACTGTTTTTT,CASRDRGRFEKLFF
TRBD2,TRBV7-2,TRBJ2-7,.,TGTGCCAGCAGCCCCCTAGCGGGAGAGGTTGTCTACGAGCAGTACTTC,CASSPLAGEVVYEQYF
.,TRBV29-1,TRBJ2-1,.,TGCAGCGTTGATGTTCGCGGCGGATACAATGAGCAGTTCTTC,CSVDVRGGYNEQFF
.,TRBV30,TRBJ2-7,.,TGTGCCTGGAGTGTACGCCCTGGGAGCGGGCGCTACGAGCAGTACTTC,CAWSVRPGSGRYEQYF
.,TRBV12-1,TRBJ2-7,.,TGTGCCAGCAGTTCCCGAGCGAATGACGAGCAGTACTTC,CASSSRANDEQYF
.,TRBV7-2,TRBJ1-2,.,TGTGCCAGCAGCTTGGCGGGCCCAGATCGTCTGGGTGGCTACACCTTC,CASSLAGPDRLGGYTF
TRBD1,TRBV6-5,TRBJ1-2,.,TGTGCCAGCAGTCTACAGGGGAACTATGGCTACACCTTC,CASSLQGNYGYTF
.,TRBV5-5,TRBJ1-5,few,TGTGCCAGCAGCTTGGAAGACGAGCCCCAGCATTTT,CASSLEDEPQHF
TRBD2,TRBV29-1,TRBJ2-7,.,TGCAGCGTTGAAGAGGCTAGCGGGAGGGGGGAGTACTTC,CSVEEASGRGEYF
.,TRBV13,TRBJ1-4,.,TGTGCCAGCAGCTTGGGCAGCTCAATGACTAATGAAAAACTGTTTTTT,CASSLGSSMTNEKLFF
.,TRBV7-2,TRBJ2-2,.,TGTGCCAGCAGCAGGGACTCTAACACCGGGGAGCTGTTTTTT,CASSRDSNTGELFF
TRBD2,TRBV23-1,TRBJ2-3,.,TGCGCCAGCAGGCAGACTAGCGCCACAGATACGCAGTATTTT,CASRQTSATDTQYF
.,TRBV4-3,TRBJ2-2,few,TGCGCCAGCAGCCAAGTTCGATCTCCGAACACCGGGGAGCTGTTTTTT,CASSQVRSPNTGELFF
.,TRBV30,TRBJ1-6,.,TGTGCCTGGGGACAGACGAATTCACCCCTCCACTTT,CAWGQTNSPLHF
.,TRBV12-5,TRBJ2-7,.,TGTGCTAGTGGTTTGGTAAACCAGGGGACCACCTACGAGCAGTACTTC,CASGLVNQGTTYEQYF
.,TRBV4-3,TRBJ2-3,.,TGCGCCAGCAGCCAAACAAGCGGATGGACTGATACGCAGTATTTT,CASSQTSGWTDTQYF
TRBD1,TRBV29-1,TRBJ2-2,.,TGCAGCGTGGGGACAGGGGGTTCTCGGGAGCTGTTTTTT,CSVGTGGSRELFF
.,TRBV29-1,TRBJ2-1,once,TGCAGCGTTGCGGGACTCTGGGGCGAGAATGAGCAGTTCTTC,CSVAGLWGENEQFF
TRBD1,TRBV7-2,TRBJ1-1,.,TGTGCCAGCAGCCGCGGGACAGGGGGCGGGCAAACTGAAGCTTTCTTT,CASSRGTGGGQTEAFF
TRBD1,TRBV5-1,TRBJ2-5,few,TGCGCCAGCAGTTCCGGGACAGGGAGAGAGACCCAGTACTTC,CASSSGTGRETQYF
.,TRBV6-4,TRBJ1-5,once,TGTGCCAGCAGTTCGACCCTAAACCCGACAGATAGCAATCAGCCCCAGCATTTT,CASSSTLNPTDSNQPQHF
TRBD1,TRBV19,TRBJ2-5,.,TGTGCCACTAGGGGACAGGACCAGGGCCAAGAGACCCAGTACTTC,CATRGQDQGQETQYF
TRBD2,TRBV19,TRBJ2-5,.,TGTGCCAGTAGTCCCTGGACTAGCCGTGGGGAGACCCAGTACTTC,CASSPWTSRGETQYF
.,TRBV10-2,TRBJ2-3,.,TGCGCCAGCAAGGGGAACAAAGGCACAGATACGCAGTATTTT,CASKGNKGTDTQYF
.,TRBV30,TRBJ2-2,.,TGTGCCTGGACCCCTGGCGGATTGGACACCGGGGAGCTGTTTTTT,CAWTPGGLDTGELFF
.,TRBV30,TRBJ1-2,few,TGTGCCTGCCACCAGGGGCAGGGCGTCGATGGCTACACCTTC,CACHQGQGVDGYTF
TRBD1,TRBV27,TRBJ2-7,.,TGTGCCAGCGCCCCGGACAGGGGGCACAACGAGCAGTACTTC,CASAPDRGHNEQYF
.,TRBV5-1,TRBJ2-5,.,TGCGCCAGCAGCGGAACCAACGGGGAGACCCAGTACTTC,CASSGTNGETQYF
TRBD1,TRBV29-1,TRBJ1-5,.,TGCAGCGTTCGGGAGGGGGCGAGCAATCAGCCCCAGCATTTT,CSVREGASNQPQHF
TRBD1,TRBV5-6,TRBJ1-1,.,TGTGCCAGCAGCGCACTCGGGACACAGGGGACTGAAGCTTTCTTT,CASSALGTQGTEAFF
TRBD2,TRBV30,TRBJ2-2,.,TGTGCCGGCCAGCGGGAGCGATACACCGGGGAGCTGTTTTTT,CAGQRERYTGELFF
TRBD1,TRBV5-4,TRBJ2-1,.,TGTGCCAGCAGCTTGGACAGGGGGGTCTACAATGAGCAGTTCTTC,CASSLDRGVYNEQFF
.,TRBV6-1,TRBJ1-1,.,TGTGCCAGCAGTGAAAAGGTTGGAGGGGCCACTGAAGCTTTCTTT,CASSEKVGGATEAFF
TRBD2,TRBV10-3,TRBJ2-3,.,TGTGCCATCAGGGCAGGACACGGGAGGGAGGGCACAGATACGCAGTATTTT,CAIRAGHGREGTDTQYF
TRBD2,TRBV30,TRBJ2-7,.,TGTGCCTGGAGTCTAAGCGGGAGTCACGAGCAGTACTTC,CAWSLSGSHEQYF
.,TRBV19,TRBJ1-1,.,TGTGCCAGTAGTATAGAGGGCCGGGGGCCGGATGGTGAAGCTTTCTTT,CASSIEGRGPDGEAFF
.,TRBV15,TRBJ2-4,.,TGTGCCACCAGCCCCCGTAAACGAGCCAAAAACATTCAGTACTTC,CATSPRKRAKNIQYF
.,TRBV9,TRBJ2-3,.,TGTGCCAGCAGCGTAGATGGGCGAGATACGCAGTATTTT,CASSVDGRDTQYF